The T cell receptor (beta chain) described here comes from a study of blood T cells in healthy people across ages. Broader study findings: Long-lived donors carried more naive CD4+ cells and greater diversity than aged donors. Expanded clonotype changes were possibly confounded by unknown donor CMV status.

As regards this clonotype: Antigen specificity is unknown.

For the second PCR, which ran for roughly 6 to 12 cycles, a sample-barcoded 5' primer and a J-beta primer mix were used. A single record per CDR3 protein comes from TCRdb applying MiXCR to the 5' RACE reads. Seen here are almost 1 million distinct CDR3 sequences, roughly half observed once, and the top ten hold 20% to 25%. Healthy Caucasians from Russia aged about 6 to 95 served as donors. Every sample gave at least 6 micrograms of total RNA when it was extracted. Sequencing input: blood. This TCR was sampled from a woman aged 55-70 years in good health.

The CDR3 coding sequence is TGCAGTGCTAGGGGACAGATTTCCTACGAGCAGTACTTC. Translation: CSARGQISYEQYF. The chain has TRBV20-1 and TRBJ2-7; 7 bases line up with TRBD1. J gave up 1 base and V 3 bases, and 3 bases lay outside the gene matches. Germline-derived CDR1 and CDR2 are DFQATT and SNEGSKA (reference sequence). The CDR3 runs to 13 residues.